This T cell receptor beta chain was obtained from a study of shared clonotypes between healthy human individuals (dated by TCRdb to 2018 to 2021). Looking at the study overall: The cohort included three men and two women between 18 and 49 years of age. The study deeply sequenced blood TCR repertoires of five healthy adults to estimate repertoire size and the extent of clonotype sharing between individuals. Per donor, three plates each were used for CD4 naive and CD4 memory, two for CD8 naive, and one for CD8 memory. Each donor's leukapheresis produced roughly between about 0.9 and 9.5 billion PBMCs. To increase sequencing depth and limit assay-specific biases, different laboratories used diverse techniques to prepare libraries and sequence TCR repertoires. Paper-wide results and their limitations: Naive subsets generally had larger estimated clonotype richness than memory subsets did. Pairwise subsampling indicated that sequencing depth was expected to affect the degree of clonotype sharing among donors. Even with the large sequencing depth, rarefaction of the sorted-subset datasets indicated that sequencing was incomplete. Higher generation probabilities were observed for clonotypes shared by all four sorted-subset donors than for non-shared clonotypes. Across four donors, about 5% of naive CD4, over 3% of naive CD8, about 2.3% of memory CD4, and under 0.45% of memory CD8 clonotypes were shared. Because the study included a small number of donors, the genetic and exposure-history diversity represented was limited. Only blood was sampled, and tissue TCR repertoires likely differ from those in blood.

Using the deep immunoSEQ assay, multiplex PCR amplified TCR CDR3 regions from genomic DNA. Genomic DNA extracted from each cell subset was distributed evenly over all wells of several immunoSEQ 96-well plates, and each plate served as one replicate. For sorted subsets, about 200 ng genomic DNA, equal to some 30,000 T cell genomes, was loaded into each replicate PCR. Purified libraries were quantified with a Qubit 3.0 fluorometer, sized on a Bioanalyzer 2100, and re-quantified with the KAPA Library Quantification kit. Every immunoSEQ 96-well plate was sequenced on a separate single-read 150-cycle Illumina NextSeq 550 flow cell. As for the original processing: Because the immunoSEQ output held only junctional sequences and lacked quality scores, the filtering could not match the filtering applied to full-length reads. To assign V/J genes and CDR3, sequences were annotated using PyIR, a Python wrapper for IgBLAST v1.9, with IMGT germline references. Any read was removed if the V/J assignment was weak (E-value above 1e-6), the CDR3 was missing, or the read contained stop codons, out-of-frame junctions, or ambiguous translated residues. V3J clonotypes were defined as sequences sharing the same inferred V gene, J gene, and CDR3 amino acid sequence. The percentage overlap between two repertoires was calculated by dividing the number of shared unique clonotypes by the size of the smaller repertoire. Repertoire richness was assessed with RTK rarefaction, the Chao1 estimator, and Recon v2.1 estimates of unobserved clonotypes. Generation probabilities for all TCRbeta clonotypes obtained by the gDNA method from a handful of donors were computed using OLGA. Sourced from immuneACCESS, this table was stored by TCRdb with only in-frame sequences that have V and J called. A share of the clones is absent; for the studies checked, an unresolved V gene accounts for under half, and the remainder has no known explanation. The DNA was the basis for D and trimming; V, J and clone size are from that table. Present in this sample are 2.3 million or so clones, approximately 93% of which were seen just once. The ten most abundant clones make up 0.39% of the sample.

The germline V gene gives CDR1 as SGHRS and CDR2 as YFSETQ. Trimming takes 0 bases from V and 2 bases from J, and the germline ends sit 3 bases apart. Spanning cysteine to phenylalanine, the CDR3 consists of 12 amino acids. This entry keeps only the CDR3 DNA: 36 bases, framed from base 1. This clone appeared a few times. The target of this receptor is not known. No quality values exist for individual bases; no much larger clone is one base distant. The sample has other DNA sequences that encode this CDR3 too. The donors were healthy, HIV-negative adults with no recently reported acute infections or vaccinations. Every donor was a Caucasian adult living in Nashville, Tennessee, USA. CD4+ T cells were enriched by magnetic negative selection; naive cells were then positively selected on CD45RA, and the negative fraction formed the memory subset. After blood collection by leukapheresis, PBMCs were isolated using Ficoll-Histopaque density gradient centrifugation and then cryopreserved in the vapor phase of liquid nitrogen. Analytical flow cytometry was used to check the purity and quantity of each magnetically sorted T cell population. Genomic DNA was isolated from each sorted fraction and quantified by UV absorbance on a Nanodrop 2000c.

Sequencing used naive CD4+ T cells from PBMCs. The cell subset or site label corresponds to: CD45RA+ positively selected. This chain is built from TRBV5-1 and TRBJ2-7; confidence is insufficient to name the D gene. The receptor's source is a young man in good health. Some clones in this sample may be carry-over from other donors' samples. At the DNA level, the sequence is TGCGCCAGCAGCTTGGAACCCTACGAGCAGTACTTC. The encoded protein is CASSLEPYEQYF. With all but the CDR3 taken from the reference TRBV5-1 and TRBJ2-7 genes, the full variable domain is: KAGVTQTPRYLIKTRGQQVTLSCSPISGHRSVSWYQQTPGQGLQFLFEYFSETQRNKGNFPGRFSGRQFSNSRSEMNVSTLELGDSALYLCASSLEPYEQYFGPGTRLTVT.